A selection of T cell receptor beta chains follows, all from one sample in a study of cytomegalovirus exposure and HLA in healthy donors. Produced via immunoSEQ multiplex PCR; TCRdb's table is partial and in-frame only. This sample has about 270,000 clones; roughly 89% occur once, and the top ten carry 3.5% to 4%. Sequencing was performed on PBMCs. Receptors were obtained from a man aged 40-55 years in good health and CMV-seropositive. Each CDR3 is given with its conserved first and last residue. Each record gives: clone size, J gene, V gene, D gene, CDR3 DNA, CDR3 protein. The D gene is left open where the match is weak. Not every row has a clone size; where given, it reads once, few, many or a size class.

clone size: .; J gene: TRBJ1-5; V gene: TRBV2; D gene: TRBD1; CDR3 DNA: TGTGCCAGCATTCTAGGACAGGGAGAACTAACCCAGCATTTT; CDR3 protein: CASILGQGELTQHF
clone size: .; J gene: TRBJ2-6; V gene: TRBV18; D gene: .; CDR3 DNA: TGTGCCAGCTCACCGGGCGGGACCCGGGGCTCTGGGGCCAACGTCCTGACTTTC; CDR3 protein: CASSPGGTRGSGANVLTF
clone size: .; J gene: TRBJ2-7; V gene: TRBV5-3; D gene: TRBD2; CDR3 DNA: TGTGCCAGAAGTCGCTCCGGGACTAGCGGGATGGTGCAGTACTTC; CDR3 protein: CARSRSGTSGMVQYF
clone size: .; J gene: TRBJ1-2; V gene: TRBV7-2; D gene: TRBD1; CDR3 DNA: TGTGCCAGCAGCTTAGCGGGACAGGGGTATGGCTACACCTTC; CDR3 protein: CASSLAGQGYGYTF
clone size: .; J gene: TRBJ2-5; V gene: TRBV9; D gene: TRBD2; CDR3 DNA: TGTGCCAGCAGCGTAGAATCGGCTAGCGGGAGCCTAGAGACCCAGTACTTC; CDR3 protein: CASSVESASGSLETQYF
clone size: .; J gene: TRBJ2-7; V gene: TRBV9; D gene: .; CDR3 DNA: TGTGCCAGCCGCCCACAGGGCTCGGACGAGCAGTACTTC; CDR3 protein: CASRPQGSDEQYF
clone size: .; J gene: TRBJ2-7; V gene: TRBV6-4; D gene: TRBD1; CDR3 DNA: TGTGCCAGCAGTTACGGATTTACCGGGACAGCCTTCTACGAGCAGTACTTC; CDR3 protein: CASSYGFTGTAFYEQYF
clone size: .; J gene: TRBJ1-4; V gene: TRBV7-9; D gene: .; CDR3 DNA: TGTGCCAGCACCCTGGGGCAGGGGAATGAAAAACTGTTTTTT; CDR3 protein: CASTLGQGNEKLFF
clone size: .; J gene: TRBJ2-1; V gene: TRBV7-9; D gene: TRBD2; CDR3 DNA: TGTGCCAGCAGATTCGGGACTAGCGGTAACAATGAGCAGTTCTTC; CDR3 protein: CASRFGTSGNNEQFF
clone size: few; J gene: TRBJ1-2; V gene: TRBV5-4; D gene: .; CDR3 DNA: TGTGCCAGCAGCGGGCGGGGTATGGGTAACGGCTACACCTTC; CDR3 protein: CASSGRGMGNGYTF
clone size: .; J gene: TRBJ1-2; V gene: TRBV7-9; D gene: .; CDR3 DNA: TGTGCCAGCAGTCACGGGCGGACAGAGGACTATGGCTACACCTTC; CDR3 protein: CASSHGRTEDYGYTF
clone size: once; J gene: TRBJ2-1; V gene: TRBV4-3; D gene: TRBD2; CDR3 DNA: TGCGCCAGCAGCCTTCTAGCGGGATCCTACAATGAGCAGTTCTTC; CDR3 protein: CASSLLAGSYNEQFF
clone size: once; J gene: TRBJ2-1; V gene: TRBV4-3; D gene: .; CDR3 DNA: TGCGCCAGCAGCCAAGTTCGGGGGTGGGAGCGTTCCTACAATGAGCAGTTCTTC; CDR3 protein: CASSQVRGWERSYNEQFF
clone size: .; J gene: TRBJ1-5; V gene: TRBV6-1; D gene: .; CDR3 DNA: TGTGCCAGCAGTCCCATTAGTAGCAATCAGCCCCAGCATTTT; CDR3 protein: CASSPISSNQPQHF
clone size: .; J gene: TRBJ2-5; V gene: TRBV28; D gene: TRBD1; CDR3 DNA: TGTGCCAGCAGTTTCGGCCCGGGACAGCGAACAGAGACCCAGTACTTC; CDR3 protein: CASSFGPGQRTETQYF
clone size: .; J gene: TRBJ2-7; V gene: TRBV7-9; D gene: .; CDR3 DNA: TGTGCCAGCACCCGGTCGGACAAGCCCTACGAGCAGTACTTC; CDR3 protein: CASTRSDKPYEQYF
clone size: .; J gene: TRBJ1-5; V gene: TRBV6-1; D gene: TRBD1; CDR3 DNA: TGTGCCAGCAGTGAAGACAGGGGGAGCAATCAGCCCCAGCATTTT; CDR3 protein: CASSEDRGSNQPQHF
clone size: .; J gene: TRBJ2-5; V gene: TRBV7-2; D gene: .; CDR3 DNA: TGTGCCAGCAGCTTAGTGGTTAGCGTGGAGACCCAGTACTTC; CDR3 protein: CASSLVVSVETQYF
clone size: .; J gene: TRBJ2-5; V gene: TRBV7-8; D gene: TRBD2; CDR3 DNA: TGTGCCAGCAGCCCCGTCGGAGATAGCGGGAGGAAATTTGACTTC; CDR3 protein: CASSPVGDSGRKFDF
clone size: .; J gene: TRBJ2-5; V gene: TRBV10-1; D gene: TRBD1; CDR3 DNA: TGCGCCAGCAGTGCGACAGGGGCCGAAAACCAAGAGACCCAGTACTTC; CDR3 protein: CASSATGAENQETQYF
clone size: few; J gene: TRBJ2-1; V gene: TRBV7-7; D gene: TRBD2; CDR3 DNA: TGTGCTAGCAGTCCACTAGCGGGAGGCGACTCCTACAATGAGCAGTTCTTC; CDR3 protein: CASSPLAGGDSYNEQFF
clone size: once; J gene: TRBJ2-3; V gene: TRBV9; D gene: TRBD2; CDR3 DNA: TGTGCCAGCAGCGTGACTAGCGGGAGGTCGGATACGCAGTATTTT; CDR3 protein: CASSVTSGRSDTQYF
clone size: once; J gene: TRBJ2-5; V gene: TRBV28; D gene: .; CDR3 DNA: TGTGCCACCAGCGAGGGCCGGCGAGAGACCCAGTACTTC; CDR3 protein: CATSEGRRETQYF
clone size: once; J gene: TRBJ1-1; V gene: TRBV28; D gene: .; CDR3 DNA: TGTGCCAGCAGTTTATCAGGGTCTGGCACTGAAGCTTTCTTT; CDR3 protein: CASSLSGSGTEAFF